This paragraph covers one TCR beta chain sequence. Its antigen is still unknown. TCRdb keeps only in-frame clones here, not all; method: immunoSEQ multiplex PCR. The table shows 100,000 to 110,000 clones, with more than 75% occurring only once. The source of the sample is a study of T cell responses to AZD1222 COVID-19 vaccine. Study information: Researchers grouped second doses given at about 4 or about 12 weeks into one pool.

Study-level findings and limits: Regions 160-218 and 743-854 dominated among vaccine-associated CD4 TCRs spanning spike. Repertoire sampling happened only post peak T cell response. Of the AZD1222 recipients, only six were seropositive at baseline.

V lost 6 bases and J lost 4, with 21 bases in between. The germline V gene has CDR1 WSHSY and CDR2 SAAADI. CDR3 length: 16 residues. The sample here was peripheral blood, taken on day 0 of AZD1222 vaccination. This chain joins TRBV10-2 and TRBJ1-1; maybe TRBD1 (6 bases). This receptor was identified in an adult in good health. CDR3 sequence reads: CASRAEGGGLGTEAFF. The CDR3, as DNA: TGCGCCAGCAGGGCTGAGGGAGGGGGGTTGGGCACTGAAGCTTTCTTT.